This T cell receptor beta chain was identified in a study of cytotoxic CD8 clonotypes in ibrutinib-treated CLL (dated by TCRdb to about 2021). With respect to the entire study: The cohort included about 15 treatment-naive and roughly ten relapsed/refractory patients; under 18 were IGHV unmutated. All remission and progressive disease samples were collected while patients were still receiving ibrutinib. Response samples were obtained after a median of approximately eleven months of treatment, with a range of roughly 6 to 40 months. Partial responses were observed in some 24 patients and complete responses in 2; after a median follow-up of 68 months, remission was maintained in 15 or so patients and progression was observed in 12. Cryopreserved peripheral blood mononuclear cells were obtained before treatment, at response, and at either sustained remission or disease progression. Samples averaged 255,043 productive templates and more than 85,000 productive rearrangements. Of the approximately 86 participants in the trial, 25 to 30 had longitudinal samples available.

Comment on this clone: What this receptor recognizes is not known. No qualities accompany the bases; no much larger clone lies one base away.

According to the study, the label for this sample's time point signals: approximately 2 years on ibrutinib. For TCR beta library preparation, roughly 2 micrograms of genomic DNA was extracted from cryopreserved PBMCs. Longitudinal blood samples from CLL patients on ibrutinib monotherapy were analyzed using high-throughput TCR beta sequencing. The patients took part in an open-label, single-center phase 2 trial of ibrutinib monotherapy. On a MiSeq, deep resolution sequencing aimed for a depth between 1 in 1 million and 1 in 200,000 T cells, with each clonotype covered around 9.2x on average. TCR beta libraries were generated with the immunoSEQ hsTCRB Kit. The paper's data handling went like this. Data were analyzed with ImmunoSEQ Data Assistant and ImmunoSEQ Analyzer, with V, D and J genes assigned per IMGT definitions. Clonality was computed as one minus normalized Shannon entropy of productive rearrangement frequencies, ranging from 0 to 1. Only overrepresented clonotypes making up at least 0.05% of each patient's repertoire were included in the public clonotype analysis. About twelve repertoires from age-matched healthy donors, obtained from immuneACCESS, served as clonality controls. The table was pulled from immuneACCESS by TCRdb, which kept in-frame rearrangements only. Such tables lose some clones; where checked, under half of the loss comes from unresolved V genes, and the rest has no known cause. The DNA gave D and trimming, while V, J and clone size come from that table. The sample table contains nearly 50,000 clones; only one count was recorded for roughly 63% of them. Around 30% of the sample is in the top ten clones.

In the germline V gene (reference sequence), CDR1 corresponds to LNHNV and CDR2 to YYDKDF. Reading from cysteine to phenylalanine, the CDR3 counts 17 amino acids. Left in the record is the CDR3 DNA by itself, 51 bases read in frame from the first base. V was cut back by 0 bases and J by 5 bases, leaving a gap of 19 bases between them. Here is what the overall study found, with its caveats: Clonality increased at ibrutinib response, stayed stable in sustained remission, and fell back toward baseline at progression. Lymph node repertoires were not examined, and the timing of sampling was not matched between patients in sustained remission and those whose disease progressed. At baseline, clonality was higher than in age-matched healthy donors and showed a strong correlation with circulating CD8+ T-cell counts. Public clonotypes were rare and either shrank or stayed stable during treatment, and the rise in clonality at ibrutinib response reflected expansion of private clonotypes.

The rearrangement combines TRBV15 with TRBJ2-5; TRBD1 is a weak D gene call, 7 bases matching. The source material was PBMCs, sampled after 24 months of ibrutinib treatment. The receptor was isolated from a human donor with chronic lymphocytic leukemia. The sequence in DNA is TGTGCCACCAGCAGAGATCGGGTGGAGGGGGCGCGGGAGACCCAGTACTTC. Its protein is CATSRDRVEGARETQYF. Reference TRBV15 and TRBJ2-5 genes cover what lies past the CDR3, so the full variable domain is DAMVIQNPRYQVTQFGKPVTLSCSQTLNHNVMYWYQQKSSQAPKLLFHYYDKDFNNEADTPDNFQSRRPNTSFCFLDIRSPGLGDTAMYLCATSRDRVEGARETQYFGPGTRLLVL.